The clone carrying this TCR beta chain occurred a few times. The antigen remains undetermined. This entry belongs to a study of Graves' ophthalmopathy and Graves' hyperthyroidism. Germline V gene sequence: CDR1 DFQATT, CDR2 SNEGSKA (reference sequence). V dropped 4 bases and J dropped 2; count of bases not matched to a gene: 6. There are 14 residues in the CDR3. Every ophthalmopathy donor presented moderate-to-severe activity, CAS ≥3, NOSPECS ≥4 and duration under 3 months. Reliance was placed on clinical symptoms, serum thyroxine, TRAb, thyroid ultrasound and orbital computed tomography for diagnosis. PBMCs were isolated from an approximately 10 ml sample of fresh peripheral blood. The authors amplified TCR beta CDR3 regions, and they did so from RNA transcripts for repertoire sequencing. First-round RT-PCR relied on HTBI primers, and a second-round multiplex PCR came next. TCRdb re-analysed the multiplex PCR reads in MiXCR, keeping a single row per CDR3 protein. The table shows roughly 480,000 distinct CDR3 sequences, with roughly 14% occurring only once.

The study, taken as a whole, reports: Most thyroid clonotypes with frequency above 0.001 were detected in blood too.

This receptor was taken from a woman aged 25-40 years with Graves' ophthalmopathy. The sequenced sample consisted of blood. V usage is TRBV20-1 and J usage is TRBJ2-3, with 7 bases lining up with TRBD2. This CDR3 reads CSATPSGLTDTQYF. Written as DNA, the CDR3 is TGCAGTGCTACCCCTAGCGGACTCACAGATACGCAGTATTTT.